This T cell receptor (beta chain) comes out of a study of blood T cell repertoires in COVID-19 (dated by TCRdb to 2019 to 2021). A note on the overall study: Collaborator samples came from the United States, Italy and Spain and covered acute and convalescent phases of COVID-19. The prospective study material was composed of cDNA or gDNA derived from T cells, B-cell-depleted T cells, or PBMCs. Deeply sampled blood TCRbeta repertoires from subjects exposed to, actively infected with, or recovered from COVID-19 were included in the dataset. A freely available public database, intended as a resource for researchers studying the immune response to SARS-CoV-2, is where the repertoires were released. Samples came from the ongoing ImmuneRACE study (first 160 participants) plus 1,254 subjects from 6 global collaborators. A de-identified subject ID, COVID-19 status, age in years and sex were almost always included in the sample metadata. HLA class I and class II types, where available, came from metadata supplied by the sample provider rather than from assay-based typing. Broader findings and caveats from the paper: How much clinical and demographic metadata was included differed by source and by participant, and the metadata was provided uncurated.

The immunoSEQ Assay, a bias-controlled multiplex PCR, was used to amplify TCRbeta CDR3 regions from genomic DNA. In the original analysis: Within the assay, amplification of reference gene primers was used to estimate how many nucleated cells each sample contained. Sequence reads were collapsed and filtered to measure the absolute abundance of every unique TCRbeta CDR3 rearrangement. For each sample, productive Simpson clonality was calculated as the square root of Simpson's diversity index over productive rearrangements. In TCRdb, the immuneACCESS table is reduced to in-frame sequences with V and J assigned. These tables do not hold every clone; where another copy was compared, an unresolved V gene accounts for under half, and the others remain unexplained. V, J and clone size were drawn from that table, and D and trimming were deduced from the DNA. The sample yields approximately 260,000 clones; approximately 89% were counted once. Jointly, the top ten make up about 2% of the sample.

Enrolling through a virtual design, the prospective study's participants ranged in age from roughly 18 to 95 years and lived across roughly 23 United States geographic areas. Cohort assignment in the prospective study relied on participant-reported clinical history from a screening survey and a study questionnaire. Recovered participants in ImmuneRACE Cohort 3 were defined by two consecutive negative NP/OP PCR tests, clearance by a healthcare professional, or resolution of symptoms. In the prospective study, mobile phlebotomists collected whole blood, serum and a nasopharyngeal or oropharyngeal swab from each participant. Additional blood draws and questionnaires over an approximately 2-month period could optionally be provided by prospective study participants. Before DNA extraction, prospective study blood samples were shipped either frozen or at room temperature. Relative to germline, V is 2 bases shorter and J is 5 bases shorter, with 13 bases between their ends. From its cysteine to its phenylalanine, the CDR3 spans 15 amino acids. Only the CDR3 portion is preserved as DNA: 45 bases, with reading frame beginning at the first base. For CDR1 and CDR2, the germline V gene (reference sequence) lists LGHDT and YNNKEL.

The count of this clone is one. No antigen is known for it. One base away there is no much larger clone; base qualities are not given. This receptor was identified in a woman aged 60-75 years who had recovered from COVID-19. The sample comprised PBMCs or T cells enriched from blood (not recorded which). In this chain, TRBV3-1 (or the pseudogene TRBV3-2) is recombined with TRBJ1-5; the D gene cannot be named for sure. This receptor carries the CDR3 CASSQTRHAYQPQHF. In nucleotides, the sequence is TGTGCCAGCAGCCAAACAAGACACGCCTATCAGCCCCAGCATTTT.